A single T cell receptor beta chain is shown here with its context. What it binds is unknown. Some 30,000 T cell genomes, or around 180 ng DNA, went into the sorted-subset replicate PCRs. This table comes from immunoSEQ multiplex PCR, and its TCRdb copy is limited to in-frame clones, with some not included. The sample includes a few hundred thousand clones, less than 97% of them seen just once. Cells designated naive CD8 were CD45RO-negative and were positively selected for CCR7, with terminally differentiated effector memory CD45RA+ cells excluded. Recent acute infections and vaccinations were absent in the healthy HIV-negative adult donors. The data were obtained in a study of shared clonotypes between healthy human individuals. About the research overall: Used for every donor were three CD4 naive, three CD4 memory, two CD8 naive and one CD8 memory plate. Findings of the study overall: Several donors had roughly 5.2% of their naive CD4 clonotypes in common.

CDR1 is GTSNPN and CDR2 is SVGIG in the germline V gene (reference sequence). This CDR3 has 13 residues. V dropped 0 bases and J dropped 6 bases, with 8 bases sitting between them. This chain connects TRBV30 to TRBJ1-4; D gene unclear. This clonotype was obtained from a woman aged 30 to 39 in good health. The sample was naive CD8+ T cells sorted from blood. CDR3 in DNA: TGTGCCTGGAGTGTAATACTTGATGAAAAACTGTTTTTT. Protein product: CAWSVILDEKLFF.